This TCR beta chain stems from a study of immune evolution from preneoplasia to lung adenocarcinoma. This CDR3 has 13 residues. The germline V gene has CDR1 MNHEY and CDR2 SVGAGI. Germline trimming cut 6 bases from V and 6 bases from J; bases unmatched to any gene: 7. Sequencing used immunoSEQ multiplex PCR; TCRdb keeps in-frame clones, though not all of them. The sample contains around 11,000 clones, around 82% of which appear only once. Histologic diagnosis was independently verified by two lung pathologists. A remark on this clone: Its antigen remains unidentified.

Study-level findings and limits: Later-stage lesions appeared to have more T cells, more diversity, less clonality. Compared with EGFR-mutant or double wild-type lesions, KRAS-mutant nodules were more clonal. Top clone frequencies peaked in normal lung, apparently declining through invasive adenocarcinoma.

The V and J genes are TRBV6-5 and TRBJ2-7; 8 bases match TRBD2. Sequencing used FFPE minimally invasive lung adenocarcinoma tissue. The TCR was taken from a person aged 70 to 79 with lung adenocarcinoma. For the CDR3, the DNA is TGTGCCAGCAGCTACCGGACTAGCAGCGAGCAGTACTTC. Encoded protein: CASSYRTSSEQYF.